The 31 T cell receptor beta chains below all came from one sample that was sequenced in a study of cytomegalovirus exposure and HLA in healthy donors. The PCR made use of 60 Vbeta and 13 Jbeta primers. Produced via immunoSEQ multiplex PCR; TCRdb's table is partial and in-frame only. The table has under 200,000 clones, around 80% seen once; the top ten hold approximately 2.4%. The sequenced sample was PBMCs. The receptors stem from a female donor in good health and CMV-seronegative.

This clone was counted only a few times. The chain carries TRBV6-6 and TRBJ2-7, with 9 bases identical to TRBD2. Germline assignment: CDR1 MNHNY and CDR2 SVGAGI (reference sequence). The CDR3 is 15 residues long. J was trimmed by 4 bases and V by 7 bases; bases with no gene match: 11. This CDR3 reads CASTGGGGGRYEQYF. The CDR3 DNA reads TGTGCCAGCACAGGCGGCGGGGGGGGCCGGTACGAGCAGTACTTC.

This rearrangement joins TRBV4-2 to TRBJ2-4; TRBD2 is a possible D gene (7 bases). The length of the CDR3 is 16 residues. Trimming left V 0 bases short and J 0 bases short, with 9 bases between. Germline assignment: CDR1 LGHNA and CDR2 YNFKEQ. The CDR3 loop reads CASSQEGGVAKNIQYF. The DNA for the CDR3 is TGTGCCAGCAGCCAAGAAGGGGGGGTAGCCAAAAACATTCAGTACTTC.

This clone appeared a few times. CDR3 region: CASSEGQREIYEQFF. The DNA for the CDR3 is TGTGCCAGCAGCGAGGGACAGCGGGAGATATATGAGCAGTTCTTC. The chain is built from TRBV9 and TRBJ2-1, with a possible D match to TRBD2 (8 bases). The V gene's germline CDR1 is SGDLS and CDR2 YYNGEE. This CDR3 is 15 amino acids long. The ends were cut back, 3 bases at V and 8 bases at J, with 18 bases in the middle.

The gene calls are TRBV5-1 and TRBJ2-6; no clear D. This CDR3 contains 13 residues. Germline loops: CDR1 SGHRS, CDR2 YFSETQ. V was pared by 4 bases and J by 4 bases, with 6 bases between. The CDR3 DNA follows: TGCGCCAGCAGCCACAGAGGGGCCAACGTCCTGACTTTC. Its protein is CASSHRGANVLTF.

This clone appeared a single time. The chain combines TRBV6-5 with TRBJ1-1; D is possibly TRBD1 (6 bases). Germline V gene lookup returns CDR1 MNHEY and CDR2 SVGAGI. Trimming shortened V by 0 bases and J by 5 bases, and 13 bases separated the two germline ends. The CDR3 has 15 residues. The CDR3 nucleotides are TGTGCCAGCAGTTACTCTTGGGCAGGGGTTACTGAAGCTTTCTTT. Protein product: CASSYSWAGVTEAFF.

The V gene is TRBV2, the J gene TRBJ2-7; D is unclear. The germline CDR1 and CDR2 sequences are SNHLY and FYNNEI. V lost 7 bases, J lost 7 bases, and 20 bases lay in between. The CDR3 runs to 14 residues. CDR3 loop: CASTPKRLNPEQYF. The DNA of the CDR3 is TGTGCCAGCACCCCGAAGCGCCTTAATCCAGAGCAGTACTTC.

The chain has TRBV4-1 and TRBJ1-2; D not resolved. This CDR3 contains 15 residues. The V and J ends lost 0 bases and 5 bases respectively, with 13 bases between them. The V gene's germline CDR1 is MGHRA and CDR2 YSYEKL. The CDR3 protein is CASSQDHPGKYGYTF. In nucleotides, the CDR3 is TGCGCCAGCAGCCAAGATCATCCGGGTAAATATGGCTACACCTTC.

The rearrangement joins TRBV6-5 to TRBJ2-1; D call uncertain. V was clipped by 1 base and J by 2 bases, with 12 bases between them. CDR1 MNHEY and CDR2 SVGAGI come from the germline V gene. The CDR3 contains 16 residues. In DNA form, the CDR3 reads TGTGCCAGCAGTTACTTACCCCCCGAGACCTACAATGAGCAGTTCTTC. Protein product: CASSYLPPETYNEQFF.

The chain links TRBV28 to TRBJ1-5, with unresolved D. The germline V gene encodes CDR1 MDHEN and CDR2 SYDVKM. The CDR3 spans 15 residues. Trimming pared 0 bases from V and 2 bases from J, leaving 8 bases between. CDR3 amino acids: CASSLCCRGNQPQHF. CDR3 nucleotide sequence: TGTGCCAGCAGTTTATGCTGTCGGGGCAATCAGCCCCAGCATTTT. Using reference TRBV28 and TRBJ1-5 for the parts outside the CDR3, the full variable domain is DVKVTQSSRYLVKRTGEKVFLECVQDMDHENMFWYRQDPGLGLRLIYFSYDVKMKEKGDIPEGYSVSREKKERFSLILESASTNQTSMYLCASSLCCRGNQPQHFGDGTRLSIL.

This clone was counted between two and nine times. V usage is TRBV7-2 and J usage is TRBJ2-1; no clear D. The CDR3 contains 12 residues. CDR1 and CDR2 (germline): SGHTA, FQGNSA. Trimming removed 0 bases at V and 8 bases at J, with 5 bases between. Here the CDR3 DNA reads TGTGCCAGCAGCTTAGCGCAGGATGAGCAGTTCTTC. It is translated as CASSLAQDEQFF.

The chain joins TRBV27 to TRBJ2-1; 14 positions match TRBD2. The CDR3 has 15 amino acids. V lost 6 bases to trimming and J lost 12 bases; unmatched junction nucleotides: 10. In germline, CDR1 is MNHEY, CDR2 SMNVEV (reference sequence). CDR3 protein: CASRAEGLAGVGQFF. In nucleotides, the CDR3 is TGTGCCAGCAGGGCCGAGGGACTAGCGGGAGTCGGGCAGTTCTTC.

The chain couples TRBV27 to TRBJ2-1, with 11 positions matching TRBD2. Germline CDR1 and CDR2: MNHEY and SMNVEV (reference sequence). CDR3 length: 15 residues. V was clipped by 6 bases and J by 5 bases; unmatched bases: 6. CDR3 region: CASSTPGLADNEQFF. The CDR3 bases are TGTGCCAGCAGCACTCCGGGACTAGCGGACAATGAGCAGTTCTTC.

The rearrangement joins TRBV7-9 to TRBJ2-3, with TRBD2 matching 9 bases. J was trimmed by 6 bases and V by 1 base; bases with no gene match: 5. CDR3 size: 15 residues. Per germline, CDR1 SEHNR and CDR2 FQNEAQ (reference sequence). CDR3 in amino acids: CASSLVWREGDTQYF. The CDR3 DNA reads TGTGCCAGCAGCTTAGTGTGGCGGGAGGGCGATACGCAGTATTTT.

This chain's CDR3 is CASSLVADFSYNEQFF. CDR3 nucleotide sequence: TGCGCCAGCAGCTTGGTGGCGGATTTCTCCTACAATGAGCAGTTCTTC. The V and J genes are TRBV5-1 and TRBJ2-1; no firm D call. The CDR3 extends over 16 amino acids. V dropped 0 bases and J dropped 0 bases, with 10 bases sitting between them. The germline V gene has CDR1 SGHRS and CDR2 YFSETQ.

This clone was observed once. The CDR3 DNA reads as TGCGCCAGCAGCCACTCAGGGGGCGGCTATGGCTACACCTTC. Protein sequence: CASSHSGGGYGYTF. This sequence joins TRBV4-3 and TRBJ1-2; 8 bases are shared with TRBD1. This CDR3 is built from 14 residues. After removal of 3 bases from V and 4 bases from J, the junction contained 4 bases not matched to a gene. Germline lookup yields CDR1 LGHNA and CDR2 YSLEER.

The chain couples TRBV15 to TRBJ2-5; D is unclear. Gene TRBJ2-7 matches the end of the DNA better, so the J call may be wrong. The CDR3 loop spans 13 amino acids. The germline CDR1 and CDR2 sequences are LNHNV and YYDKDF (reference sequence). CDR3 nucleotides: TGTGCCACCAGCACGTTAGTCACCCACGAGCAGTACTTC. Its translation is CATSTLVTHEQYF.

The V gene is TRBV28, the J gene TRBJ2-1, with D perhaps TRBD2 (5 bases). Germline loops: CDR1 MDHEN, CDR2 SYDVKM. The V and J ends lost 4 bases and 8 bases respectively, with 12 bases between them. The CDR3 runs 13 residues. CDR3 in DNA: TGTGCCAGCAGTTATAACGGGCGGGATGAGCAGTTCTTC. It yields the protein CASSYNGRDEQFF. Drawing the rest from reference TRBV28 and TRBJ2-1, the complete variable domain is DVKVTQSSRYLVKRTGEKVFLECVQDMDHENMFWYRQDPGLGLRLIYFSYDVKMKEKGDIPEGYSVSREKKERFSLILESASTNQTSMYLCASSYNGRDEQFFGPGTRLTVL.

This clone has a single count. The J gene is TRBJ2-7, the V gene TRBV6-1; D is uncertain. The CDR3 spans 14 residues. The V and J ends lost 2 bases and 5 bases respectively, with 13 bases between them. In germline, CDR1 is MNHNS, CDR2 SASEGT. The CDR3 reads CASSETQVVHEQYF. CDR3 in DNA: TGTGCCAGCAGTGAAACGCAGGTGGTTCACGAGCAGTACTTC.

J is TRBJ1-5 and V is TRBV6-6; D remains unclear. The length of the CDR3 is 13 residues. Looked up from germline, CDR1 is MNHNY and CDR2 is SVGAGI (reference sequence). V lost 4 bases and J 3 bases, leaving 7 bases between the germline ends. In DNA form, the CDR3 reads TGTGCCAGCAGTTCCAGATTCAATCAGCCCCAGCATTTT. As protein: CASSSRFNQPQHF.

The V call is TRBV6-5, the J call TRBJ2-3, with 9 nucleotides matching TRBD1. Germline values: CDR1 MNHEY, CDR2 SVGAGI. J gave up 0 bases and V 2 bases, and 3 bases lay outside the gene matches. The CDR3 runs to 16 residues. The CDR3 coding sequence is TGTGCCAGCAGTTACGGGACAGGGTTTAGCACAGATACGCAGTATTTT. Its translation is CASSYGTGFSTDTQYF.

This clone came up once. V gene TRBV19 combines with J gene TRBJ2-1; 9 nucleotides agree with TRBD2. CDR3 length equals 15 residues. V was pared by 6 bases and J by 8 bases, with 11 bases of the junction left unmatched. CDR1 is LNHDA, CDR2 SQIVND, per germline (reference sequence). CDR3 sequence reads: CASRRVGSGSDEQFF. For the CDR3, the DNA is TGTGCCAGTAGGAGAGTAGGTAGCGGGAGCGATGAGCAGTTCTTC. The whole variable domain, remainder taken from reference TRBV19 and TRBJ2-1, is DGGITQSPKYLFRKEGQNVTLSCEQNLNHDAMYWYRQDPGQGLRLIYYSQIVNDFQKGDIAEGYSVSREKKESFPLTVTSAQKNPTAFYLCASRRVGSGSDEQFFGPGTRLTVL.

The V and J genes are TRBV6-6 and TRBJ1-1; weak D call: TRBD1 (5 bases). The germline gives CDR1 MNHNY, CDR2 SVGAGI (reference sequence). There are 14 residues in the CDR3. V was cut by 6 bases and J by 0 bases, with 11 bases left in between. DNA of the CDR3: TGTGCCAGCAGGCACGGAGGGGTGAACACTGAAGCTTTCTTT. It yields the protein CASRHGGVNTEAFF.

The chain carries TRBV19 and TRBJ2-1; 9 bases line up with TRBD2. The CDR3 has 16 residues. CDR1 is LNHDA, CDR2 SQIVND, per germline (reference sequence). The ends lost 4 bases at V and 5 bases at J; junction bases unmatched: 9. The CDR3 loop is CASSTLPSGTDNEQFF. CDR3 in DNA: TGTGCCAGTAGTACCCTCCCTAGCGGGACAGACAATGAGCAGTTCTTC.

This chain's CDR3 is CASSQDGRQGGTEAFF. CDR3 DNA sequence: TGTGCCAGCAGCCAAGATGGGCGGCAGGGTGGCACTGAAGCTTTCTTT. V and J are TRBV4-2 and TRBJ1-1, with TRBD1 as a possible D gene (5 bases). Germline assignment: CDR1 LGHNA and CDR2 YNFKEQ. V shed 0 bases and J shed 4 bases, with 15 bases lying between them. The CDR3 runs 16 residues.

The chain employs TRBV6-5 and TRBJ1-2; a weak D match, TRBD1 (6 bases). Germline V gives CDR1 MNHEY, CDR2 SVGAGI. The CDR3 has 15 amino acids. Trimming left V 4 bases short and J 3 bases short, with 15 bases between. The chain's CDR3 is CASSLKMTGYYGYTF. Written as DNA, the CDR3 is TGTGCCAGCAGTTTGAAGATGACAGGTTACTATGGCTACACCTTC.

The chain uses TRBV7-9 and TRBJ2-1; 9 bases line up with TRBD1. J lost 4 bases, V lost 5 bases, and 9 bases had no gene match. This CDR3 has 16 residues. Germline values: CDR1 SEHNR, CDR2 FQNEAQ (reference sequence). The CDR3 DNA reads as TGTGCCAGCAGCCCCCCACAGGGGACAGGGTACAATGAGCAGTTCTTC. It translates to CASSPPQGTGYNEQFF.

V usage is TRBV27 and J usage is TRBJ2-2, with 7 nucleotides matching TRBD2. CDR1 and CDR2 (germline): MNHEY, SMNVEV (reference sequence). This CDR3 contains 16 residues. The V gene end was trimmed by 2 bases and the J gene end by 1 base; junction bases not matched to a gene: 4. The CDR3 nucleotides are TGTGCCAGCAGTTTACGGGGAGGGTGGAACACCGGGGAGCTGTTTTTT. As protein: CASSLRGGWNTGELFF.

This clone was picked up a small number of times. The chain is built from TRBV5-1 and TRBJ1-4, with 8 nucleotides matching TRBD1. V lost 5 bases, J lost 5 bases, and 8 bases stayed unmatched. Germline CDR1 SGHRS, CDR2 YFSETQ. CDR3 length: 15 amino acids. The CDR3 nucleotides read TGCGCCAGCAGGGGACAGGTAAAGGGGAATGAAAAACTGTTTTTT. This encodes CASRGQVKGNEKLFF.

This clone was observed a handful of times. The chain has TRBV2 and TRBJ2-1; 13 bases align to TRBD2. The length of the CDR3 is 19 residues. Germline CDR1 reads SNHLY; CDR2 reads FYNNEI. With V trimmed by 7 bases and J by 0 bases, 12 bases remained unmatched. CDR3 residues: CASTGTSGRALGSYNEQFF. CDR3 in DNA: TGTGCCAGCACGGGAACTAGCGGGAGGGCCCTCGGCTCCTACAATGAGCAGTTCTTC.

The table lists this clone with a count of one. This sequence joins TRBV11-2 and TRBJ2-5, with 10 bases aligning to TRBD2. Per the germline V gene, CDR1 is SGHAT and CDR2 is FQNNGV. V was pared by 5 bases and J by 4 bases, with 16 bases of the junction left unmatched. This CDR3 contains 18 residues. This CDR3 reads CASSPPYGLAGVGETQYF. For the CDR3, the DNA is TGTGCCAGCAGCCCCCCTTATGGGCTAGCGGGAGTTGGAGAGACCCAGTACTTC.

This chain connects TRBV15 to TRBJ2-1; 12 bases map to TRBD2. With V trimmed by 6 bases and J by 5 bases, 14 bases remained unmatched. The CDR3 is 18 residues long. Looked up from germline, CDR1 is LNHNV and CDR2 is YYDKDF (reference sequence). CDR3 coding DNA: TGTGCCACCAGTCCCCGCCCCACACTAGCGGGAGGTCACAATGAGCAGTTCTTC. This translates into CATSPRPTLAGGHNEQFF.